This T cell receptor (beta chain) derives from a study of cytomegalovirus exposure and HLA in healthy donors. The CDR3 sequence is 12 residues long. Germline V gene data show CDR1 as MGHRA and CDR2 as YSYEKL. Amplification used 60 Vbeta primers and 13 Jbeta primers. The method was immunoSEQ multiplex PCR; TCRdb's version includes in-frame clones alone and lacks a portion of them. The table has over 110,000 clones, around 78% seen once. In regard to this clone: The germline gene is not matched at one end of the junction; a read error may be the cause.

The rearrangement uses TRBV4-1 and TRBJ2-1, with a tentative D call TRBD2 (5 bases). This TCR was recovered from a woman aged 40 to 50 in good health and CMV-seropositive. Sample: PBMCs. The CDR3 nucleotides are TGCGCCAGCAGCCCTCCTTACGAGGAGGTCATCTTC. Protein product: CASSPPYEEVIF.